This T cell receptor (beta chain) was captured in a study of T cell responses to AZD1222 COVID-19 vaccine. Profiling relied on immunoSEQ multiplex PCR, and the TCRdb table lists in-frame clones only, not all of them. The sample includes 100,000 to 120,000 clones, around 93% of them seen just once. The germline gives CDR1 SGDLS, CDR2 YYNGEE. Trimming took 0 bases from V and 7 from J, leaving 10 bases between them. The CDR3 spans 13 residues. Study outcomes and limitations: Following two doses of AZD1222, Spike-specific TCR breadth and depth rose. Donors skewed white British and female; clonal diversity was possibly underestimated.

Points on this clone: Antigen: not known.

Second-dose timings of about 4 or about 12 weeks were pooled. This TCR derives from an adult who received the AZD1222 COVID-19 vaccine. J is TRBJ1-2 and V is TRBV9, with a weak D call TRBD1 (6 bases). This specimen was peripheral blood, taken 28 days after the second AZD1222 dose. This CDR3 is CASSVEGGVGYTF. The CDR3 DNA follows: TGTGCCAGCAGCGTAGAAGGGGGAGTTGGCTACACCTTC.